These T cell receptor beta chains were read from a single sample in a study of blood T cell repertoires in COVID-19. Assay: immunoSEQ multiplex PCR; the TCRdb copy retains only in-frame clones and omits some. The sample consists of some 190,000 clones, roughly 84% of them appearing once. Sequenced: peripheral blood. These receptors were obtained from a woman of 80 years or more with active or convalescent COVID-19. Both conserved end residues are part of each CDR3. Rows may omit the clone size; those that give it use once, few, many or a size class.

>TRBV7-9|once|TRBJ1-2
CASSRRGGYGYTF
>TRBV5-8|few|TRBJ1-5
CASSSRGNQPQHF
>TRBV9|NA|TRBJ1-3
CASSVGQNSGNTIYF
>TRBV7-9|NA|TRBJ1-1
CASSFGGGQGRTEAFF
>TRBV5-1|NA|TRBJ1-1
CASSLVTGGAEAFF
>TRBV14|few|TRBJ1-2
CASSQDAFTVIGYTF
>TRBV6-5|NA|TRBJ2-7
CASSPSGTLYEQYF
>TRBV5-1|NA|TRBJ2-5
CASSLGGTGPSGAQYF
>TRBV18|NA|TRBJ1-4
CASSPTGDSEKLFF
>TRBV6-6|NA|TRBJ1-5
CASSPDRVNQPQHF
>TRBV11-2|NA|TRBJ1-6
CASSFGDDNSPLHF
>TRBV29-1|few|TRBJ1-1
CSGDTGSGGSLGAFF
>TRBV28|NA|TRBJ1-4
CASSDHRGNEKLFF
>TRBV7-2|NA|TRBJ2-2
CASSSGYGLGAGELFF
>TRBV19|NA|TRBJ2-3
CASSLLITDTQYF
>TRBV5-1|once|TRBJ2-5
CASSSGIQETQYF
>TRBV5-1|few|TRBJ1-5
CASSSGTGTVDNQPQHF
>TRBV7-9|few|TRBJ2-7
CASSFPKGGFDYEQYF